This T cell receptor (beta chain) was recovered during a study of immune evolution from preneoplasia to lung adenocarcinoma. The germline CDR1 and CDR2 sequences are MNHEY and SVGAGI. V lost 6 bases, J lost 4 bases, and 11 bases lay in between. This CDR3 contains 13 residues. Measured with immunoSEQ multiplex PCR; TCRdb has only the in-frame clones, and not every one. Of 10,000 to 14,000 clones listed, roughly 88% were seen once; the top ten hold less than 4.5%. The genes are TRBV6-5 and TRBJ2-3, with D perhaps TRBD1 (5 bases). Material: FFPE invasive lung adenocarcinoma tissue. The source of this sequence is a person aged 70 to 85 with invasive lung adenocarcinoma. The DNA of the CDR3 is TGTGCCAGCAGGGAAGGGGCATCAGATACGCAGTATTTT. It is translated as CASREGASDTQYF.